Following are 25 T cell receptor beta chains from one sample sequenced in a study of shared clonotypes between healthy human individuals. Using immunoSEQ multiplex PCR, the repertoire was profiled, and TCRdb retains in-frame clones only, with some absent. The sample records hundreds of thousands of clones, about 78% being singletons. The sequencing sample was made of memory CD4+ T cells sorted from blood. The sample's subset: CD45RA-negative fraction. The source is a young woman in good health.

The chain uses TRBV18 and TRBJ1-1; D possibly corresponds to TRBD1 (5 bases). There are 14 residues in the CDR3. Trimming left V 6 bases short and J 1 base short, with 12 bases between. In germline, CDR1 is KGHSH, CDR2 LQKENI. The CDR3 sequence is CASSVTVQNTEAFF. CDR3 nucleotide sequence: TGTGCCAGCTCGGTGACAGTCCAGAACACTGAAGCTTTCTTT.

The chain employs TRBV12-5 and TRBJ2-3; TRBD2 agrees at 9 bases. Trimming at V came to 6 bases and at J to 8 bases, leaving 3 bases not matched to a gene. Germline lookup yields CDR1 LGHNT and CDR2 FRNRAP. The CDR3 totals 12 residues. The CDR3 DNA reads as TGTGCTAGTGGCCTTAGCGGGAGTACGCAGTATTTT. It yields the protein CASGLSGSTQYF.

The rearrangement links TRBV18 to TRBJ2-1; D ambiguous. Trimming stripped 6 bases from V and 5 bases from J, with 2 bases between. Germline CDR1 reads KGHSH; CDR2 reads LQKENI. CDR3 length: 10 amino acids. The DNA for the CDR3 is TGTGCCAGCTCTGACAATGAGCAGTTCTTC. It specifies CASSDNEQFF.

This rearrangement joins TRBV2 to TRBJ2-2; a weak D match, TRBD2 (5 bases). CDR1 is SNHLY, CDR2 FYNNEI, per germline. The CDR3 consists of 12 residues. V gave up 6 bases and J gave up 9 bases, with 11 bases separating them. The CDR3 DNA is TGTGCCAGCAGAGCCGCGGGCCGGGAGCTGTTTTTT. This gives the protein CASRAAGRELFF. Full variable domain (rest looked up from reference TRBV2 and TRBJ2-2): EPEVTQTPSHQVTQMGQEVILRCVPISNHLYFYWYRQILGQKVEFLVSFYNNEISEKSEIFDDQFSVERPDGSNFTLKIRSTKLEDSAMYFCASRAAGRELFFGEGSRLTVL.

J is TRBJ1-2 and V is TRBV5-6; 9 positions agree with TRBD1. Germline assignment: CDR1 SGHDT and CDR2 YYEEEE. Trimming at V came to 4 bases and at J to 4 bases, leaving 8 bases not matched to a gene. The CDR3 contains 15 residues. CDR3 bases: TGTGCCAGCAGCCGGGGACAGGGCATTTCCTATGGCTACACCTTC. As protein: CASSRGQGISYGYTF.

The genes are TRBV7-8 and TRBJ1-3, with D uncertain. The CDR3 is made up of 14 amino acids. Trimming pared 5 bases from V and 8 bases from J, leaving 16 bases between. Germline loops: CDR1 SGHVS, CDR2 FQNEAQ. Written as DNA, the CDR3 is TGTGCCAGCAGCCAAAATATTCCGACGGACACCATATATTTT. The encoded protein is CASSQNIPTDTIYF.

V and J are TRBV7-2 and TRBJ1-1; TRBD1 matches 9 bases. The CDR3 loop spans 14 amino acids. Trimming took 7 bases from V and 6 from J; bases not matched to a gene: 9. CDR1 and CDR2 from the germline V gene are SGHTA and FQGNSA. CDR3 sequence (DNA): TGTGCCAGCACCCGGGACAGGGTGTCGGCTGAAGCTTTCTTT. Amino acids: CASTRDRVSAEAFF.

This clone turned up a few times. The chain is built from TRBV7-2 and TRBJ2-1; unclear D gene. Germline V CDR1 and CDR2: SGHTA, FQGNSA. V lost 5 bases and J 4 bases, leaving 21 bases between the germline ends. The CDR3 runs to 17 residues. This CDR3 reads CASSKQRTESQYNEQFF. As DNA, the CDR3 is TGTGCCAGCAGCAAGCAACGGACCGAAAGCCAGTACAATGAGCAGTTCTTC. Full variable domain (outside the CDR3, taken from reference TRBV7-2 and TRBJ2-1): GAGVSQSPSNKVTEKGKDVELRCDPISGHTALYWYRQSLGQGLEFLIYFQGNSAPDKSGLPSDRFSAERTGGSVSTLTIQRTQQEDSAVYLCASSKQRTESQYNEQFFGPGTRLTVL.

This clone was seen only a few times. This sequence joins TRBV2 and TRBJ2-3; 10 nucleotides line up with TRBD2. CDR1 is SNHLY, CDR2 FYNNEI, per germline. The CDR3 is 16 amino acids. Germline trimming cut 1 base from V and 4 bases from J; bases unmatched to any gene: 5. The CDR3 region has the DNA TGTGCCAGCAGTGAAGGAGCGGGAGGGCCAGCAGATACGCAGTATTTT. It yields the protein CASSEGAGGPADTQYF.

The CDR3: CASSGSGIQETQYF. The CDR3 DNA is TGTGCCAGCAGCGGTAGCGGGATCCAAGAGACCCAGTACTTC. V and J are TRBV9 and TRBJ2-5, with 8 positions matching TRBD2. The V gene end was trimmed by 3 bases and the J gene end by 1 base; junction bases not matched to a gene: 2. Per the germline V gene, CDR1 is SGDLS and CDR2 is YYNGEE. CDR3 length: 14 residues.

This rearrangement joins TRBV14 to TRBJ2-7; 9 bases agree with TRBD1. The ends lost 4 bases at V and 3 bases at J; junction bases unmatched: 10. The CDR3 totals 16 residues. Germline CDR1 is SGHDN and CDR2 is FVKESK. The CDR3 nucleotides read TGTGCCAGCAGCCCACGAATCGGGACAGGGAACTACGAGCAGTACTTC. Translated, it gives CASSPRIGTGNYEQYF.

The rearrangement joins TRBV5-1 to TRBJ2-3; 7 bases line up with TRBD1. Germline CDR1 SGHRS, CDR2 YFSETQ. After removal of 4 bases from V and 8 bases from J, the junction contained 13 bases not matched to a gene. The length of the CDR3 is 15 residues. CDR3 in DNA: TGCGCCAGCAGCGCCGGGACAGCACGAACGGGTACGCAGTATTTT. Amino acid sequence: CASSAGTARTGTQYF.

The V call is TRBV6-1, the J call TRBJ1-2; D not resolved. V was cut by 6 bases and J by 7 bases, with 12 bases left in between. Germline CDR1 is MNHNS and CDR2 is SASEGT. This CDR3 has 12 amino acids. The CDR3, as DNA: TGTGCCAGCAGGACACGGGGTAGTGGCTACACCTTC. It yields the protein CASRTRGSGYTF.

This clone was seen a single time. The V call is TRBV28, the J call TRBJ2-7, with no clear D. The CDR3 is made up of 15 amino acids. The V gene's germline CDR1 is MDHEN and CDR2 SYDVKM. V lost 1 base and J 6 bases, leaving 16 bases between the germline ends. CDR3: CASSLSAFSSSEQYF. CDR3 sequence (DNA): TGTGCCAGCAGTTTATCCGCCTTTTCGTCCAGCGAGCAGTACTTC.

CDR3 in DNA: TGTGCCAGCAGCTCAAAACTAGCGCCTCGCACAGATACGCAGTATTTT. Encoded protein: CASSSKLAPRTDTQYF. The V gene is TRBV6-6, the J gene TRBJ2-3, with 7 bases matching TRBD2. V was pared by 6 bases and J by 1 base, with 10 bases of the junction left unmatched. Germline V gives CDR1 MNHNY, CDR2 SVGAGI (reference sequence). CDR3 length equals 16 residues.

The chain is built from TRBV4-1 and TRBJ2-5, with 9 bases lining up with TRBD1. From germline, CDR1 is MGHRA and CDR2 YSYEKL. V shed 3 bases, J shed 6 bases, and the junction held 20 bases outside the gene matches. This CDR3 contains 19 residues. The CDR3 sequence is CASSHTRIRAGQGGQTQYF. Written as DNA, the CDR3 is TGCGCCAGCAGCCATACAAGGATCCGGGCGGGACAGGGTGGCCAGACCCAGTACTTC.

This clone was picked up one time. The chain links TRBV6-6 to TRBJ2-2, with TRBD2 matching 12 bases. Looked up from germline, CDR1 is MNHNY and CDR2 is SVGAGI (reference sequence). Trimming took 5 bases from V and 5 from J; bases not matched to a gene: 3. The CDR3 is 15 residues long. The CDR3 loop reads CASSLLAGGTGELFF. The CDR3 nucleotides are TGTGCCAGCAGTCTTCTAGCGGGAGGGACCGGGGAGCTGTTTTTT.

The V and J genes are TRBV2 and TRBJ2-5; 11 bases line up with TRBD1. The end of the DNA aligns better with TRBJ2-7, so the J call may be wrong. Germline CDR1 and CDR2: SNHLY and FYNNEI. The CDR3 has 15 amino acids. CDR3 DNA: TGTGCCAGCAGACACCGGACAGGGGGCAGCTACGAGCAGTACTTC. Translating it yields CASRHRTGGSYEQYF.

The chain links TRBV7-3 to TRBJ2-2; TRBD2 is a possible D gene (6 bases). The length of the CDR3 is 15 residues. V lost 1 base and J lost 8, with 14 bases in between. Germline CDR1 is SGHTA and CDR2 is FQGTGA. This chain's CDR3 is CASSLSPGGAGELFF. CDR3 nucleotides: TGTGCCAGCAGCTTAAGTCCCGGGGGTGCTGGGGAGCTGTTTTTT.

As for this clone: Additional DNA sequences in this sample encode the identical CDR3. V and J are TRBV5-1 and TRBJ2-1, with 9 bases identical to TRBD2. The germline V gene encodes CDR1 SGHRS and CDR2 YFSETQ. With V trimmed by 2 bases and J by 2 bases, 2 bases remained unmatched. The CDR3 totals 15 residues. CDR3 nucleotide sequence: TGCGCCAGCAGCTTATCTAGCGGGGCCTACAATGAGCAGTTCTTC. Protein sequence: CASSLSSGAYNEQFF.

V is TRBV7-2 and J is TRBJ2-1; 7 nucleotides align to TRBD2. The CDR3 extends over 15 amino acids. Germline V gene sequence: CDR1 SGHTA, CDR2 FQGNSA. Unmatched junction bases numbered 8, after V lost 1 base and J lost 8 bases. This chain's CDR3 is CASSLVAGPWDEQFF. The CDR3 region has the DNA TGTGCCAGCAGCTTAGTAGCGGGCCCCTGGGATGAGCAGTTCTTC.

This sequence joins TRBV30 and TRBJ2-1, with unresolved D. Germline CDR1 is GTSNPN and CDR2 is SVGIG (reference sequence). Trimming stripped 2 bases from V and 0 bases from J, with 14 bases between. This CDR3 region has 16 residues. The CDR3 DNA reads as TGTGCCTGGAGTTTGGTCGGGCGCAGCTCCTACAATGAGCAGTTCTTC. Encoded protein: CAWSLVGRSSYNEQFF. The whole variable domain, remainder taken from reference TRBV30 and TRBJ2-1, is SQTIHQWPATLVQPVGSPLSLECTVEGTSNPNLYWYRQAAGRGLQLLFYSVGIGQISSEVPQNLSASRPQDRQFILSSKKLLLSDSGFYLCAWSLVGRSSYNEQFFGPGTRLTVL.

At least ten counts were recorded for this clone. The chain carries TRBV10-3 and TRBJ2-2; 8 bases fit TRBD2. V trimming: 5 bases; J trimming: 8 bases; junction bases outside the gene matches: 4. Germline CDR1 is ENHRY and CDR2 is SYGVKD. The CDR3 loop spans 13 amino acids. This CDR3 is CAISFQREGELFF. Written as DNA, the CDR3 is TGTGCCATCAGTTTCCAGCGGGAGGGGGAGCTGTTTTTT.

The rearrangement uses TRBV5-1 and TRBJ2-7; TRBD2 aligns across 9 bases. Germline CDR1 and CDR2: SGHRS and YFSETQ. The length of the CDR3 is 17 residues. V shed 0 bases and J 0 bases; nucleotides not matched to a gene: 7. CDR3 DNA sequence: TGCGCCAGCAGCTTGGAGAGTAGCGGGAGACTCTCCTACGAGCAGTACTTC. Protein sequence: CASSLESSGRLSYEQYF.

The V call is TRBV27, the J call TRBJ2-7; 11 bases fit TRBD1. The trim removed 8 bases at V and 4 bases at J, leaving 7 bases unmatched. The CDR3 length is 14 residues. The germline V gene encodes CDR1 MNHEY and CDR2 SMNVEV (reference sequence). The CDR3 nucleotides read TGTGCCAGCTCCCGGACAGGGGGCAGGTACGAGCAGTACTTC. Protein: CASSRTGGRYEQYF.